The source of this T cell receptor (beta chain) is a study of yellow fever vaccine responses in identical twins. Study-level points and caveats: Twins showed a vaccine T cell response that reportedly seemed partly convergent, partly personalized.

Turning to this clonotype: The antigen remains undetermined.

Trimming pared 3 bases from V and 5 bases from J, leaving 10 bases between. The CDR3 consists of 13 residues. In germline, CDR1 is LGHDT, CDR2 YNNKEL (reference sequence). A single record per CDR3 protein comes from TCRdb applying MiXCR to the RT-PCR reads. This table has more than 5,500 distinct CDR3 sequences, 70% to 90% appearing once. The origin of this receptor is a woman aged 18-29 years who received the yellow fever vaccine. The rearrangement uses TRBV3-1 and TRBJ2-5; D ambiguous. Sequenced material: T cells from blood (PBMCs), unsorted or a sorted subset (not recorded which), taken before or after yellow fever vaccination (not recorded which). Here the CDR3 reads CASSHSSVETQYF. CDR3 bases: TGTGCCAGCAGCCACAGTTCGGTTGAGACCCAGTACTTC.